A selection of T cell receptor beta chains follows, all from one sample in a study of cytomegalovirus exposure and HLA in healthy donors. Some clones are missing from TCRdb's copy, which holds only in-frame ones; the method was immunoSEQ multiplex PCR. The top ten clones hold roughly 1.5% of a sample with 160,000 or so clones, approximately 87% of them seen once. Sequencing used PBMCs. The receptors were sampled from a woman aged 25 to 39 in good health and CMV-seronegative. The CDR3 runs from the conserved cysteine through the conserved F or W. D genes are given only for firm matches. Clone size, where shown, is once, few, many, or a class for clones that have expanded.

TGTGCCAGCAGCCCGTTCGGCTGGGGGGGGAGGGGCACAGATACGCAGTATTTT | CASSPFGWGGRGTDTQYF | TRBJ2-3 | TRBV7-9 | once | TRBD2
TGTGCCAGCAGTTCCACAGGGGGCTCGAACACTGAAGCTTTCTTT | CASSSTGGSNTEAFF | TRBJ1-1 | TRBV6-5 | NA | TRBD1
TGTGCCAGCAGCCCCGGACAGGGGGGCTACAATGAGCAGTTCTTC | CASSPGQGGYNEQFF | TRBJ2-1 | TRBV6-1 | NA | TRBD1
TGCGCCAGCCGCACAAGCGGGGTGATTGACAATGAGCAGTTCTTC | CASRTSGVIDNEQFF | TRBJ2-1 | TRBV5-1 | NA | TRBD2
TGTGCCAGCAGCTTAAGCGGGGTGAAGGGGGGAGCTTTCTTT | CASSLSGVKGGAFF | TRBJ1-1 | TRBV5-6 | NA | NA
TGTGCCAGCAGTACCCGTGGACAGGGCACCAATGAGCAGTTCTTC | CASSTRGQGTNEQFF | TRBJ2-1 | TRBV6-1 | NA | TRBD1
TGCGCCAGCAGCCAGAGCCCGGGACAGGGGGCGGGGGAGCAGTACTTC | CASSQSPGQGAGEQYF | TRBJ2-7 | TRBV4-1 | NA | TRBD1
TGTGCCAGCAGCGAGAACAGGGGGCATCAGCCCCAGCATTTT | CASSENRGHQPQHF | TRBJ1-5 | TRBV2 | NA | TRBD1
TGCGCCAGCAGCTTGGATCGGGGGATGAACGAGCAGTACTTC | CASSLDRGMNEQYF | TRBJ2-7 | TRBV5-1 | few | NA
TGTGCCAGTAGGTATGGGGAAAATACAGGGCGAACTGAAGCTTTCTTT | CASRYGENTGRTEAFF | TRBJ1-1 | TRBV19 | NA | NA
TGTGCCAGCAGCGTAGGTCCCCCCCGGGGGGACTCCTACAATGAGCAGTTCTTC | CASSVGPPRGDSYNEQFF | TRBJ2-1 | TRBV9 | NA | TRBD2
TGTGCCAGCAGTTTCAGATCTGGCACTGAAGCTTTCTTT | CASSFRSGTEAFF | TRBJ1-1 | TRBV6-5 | NA | NA
TGTGCCAGCAGCATGCCGGGACAGTACTATGGCTACACCTTC | CASSMPGQYYGYTF | TRBJ1-2 | TRBV5-4 | NA | TRBD1
TGTGCCAGCAGCTTAGGACAGGGTGAACAGGATGGCTACACCTTC | CASSLGQGEQDGYTF | TRBJ1-2 | TRBV13 | NA | NA
TGTGCCAGCAGCTTAGCGCGCGGAGGGGCCGACGAGCAGTACTTC | CASSLARGGADEQYF | TRBJ2-7 | TRBV7-9 | NA | NA
TGTGCCAGCACCACACAGGGTAGGGCTTTCTTT | CASTTQGRAFF | TRBJ1-1 | TRBV6-5 | NA | NA